This T cell receptor (beta chain) was identified in a study of blood T cells in healthy people across ages. Through a sample-barcoded 5' primer and a J-beta primer mix, a second PCR was run for about 7 to 12 cycles. TCRdb called the 5' RACE reads again in MiXCR, with one record for every CDR3 protein. This table has around 1,700,000 distinct CDR3 sequences, 28% appearing once. Material: blood. This sequence was found in a woman aged 25-40 years in good health.

For the CDR3, the DNA is TGTGCCAGCAGCACCACGGGTTTCGGGGAGCTGTTTTTT. Translating gives CASSTTGFGELFF. This chain connects TRBV7-2 to TRBJ2-2; D is unclear. Germline loops: CDR1 SGHTA, CDR2 FQGNSA. V dropped 5 bases and J dropped 7 bases, with 11 bases sitting between them. CDR3 size: 13 residues.